Included here is one TCR beta chain sequence, with context. As yet, its antigen is unknown. These data come from a study of graft-versus-host responses after intestinal transplantation. About the study: After anti-thymocyte globulin induction, recipients took tacrolimus and steroids for about 3 years.

Findings and limits, study-wide: Declining HvG levels early post-transplant were linked to peak circulating GvH clone levels. Recipient bone marrow held GvH clones, some seen earlier in ileum or blood. Across patients carrying graft-donor T cell macrochimerism, allografts held high graft-versus-host to host-versus-graft clonal ratios.

Germline CDR1 is LGHNA and CDR2 is YNFKEQ. J was trimmed by 6 bases and V by 4 bases; bases with no gene match: 5. This CDR3 comprises 15 residues. Repertoires were generated with immunoSEQ multiplex PCR, while TCRdb's copy carries only in-frame clones and drops some. The sample has 60,000 or so clones, about 90% seen once. This sample comprised PBMCs, obtained roughly 120 days after intestinal transplantation. J is TRBJ2-1 and V is TRBV4-2; 11 bases fit TRBD2. The sequence came from a human patient who received an intestinal transplant, so some T cells may come from the graft donor. The CDR3 region is CASSPRLAGLNEQFF. CDR3 DNA: TGTGCCAGCAGCCCCAGACTAGCGGGACTCAATGAGCAGTTCTTC.